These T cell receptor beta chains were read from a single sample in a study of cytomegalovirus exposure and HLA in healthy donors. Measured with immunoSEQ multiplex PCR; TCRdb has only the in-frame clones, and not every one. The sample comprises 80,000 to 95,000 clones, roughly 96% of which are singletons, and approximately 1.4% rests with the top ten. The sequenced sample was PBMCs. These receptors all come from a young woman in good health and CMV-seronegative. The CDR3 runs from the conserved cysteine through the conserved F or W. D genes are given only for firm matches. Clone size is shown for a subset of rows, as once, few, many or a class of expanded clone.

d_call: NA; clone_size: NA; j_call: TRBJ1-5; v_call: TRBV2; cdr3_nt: TGTGCCATAAGTCGTGGCTCGGGCGTGGAAGGGGGTAATCAGCCCCAGCATTTT; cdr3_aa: CAISRGSGVEGGNQPQHF
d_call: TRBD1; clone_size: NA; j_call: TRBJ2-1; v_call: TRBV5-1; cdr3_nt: TGCGCCAGCAGCTTTGGACAGGATTACAATGAGCAGTTCTTC; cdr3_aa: CASSFGQDYNEQFF
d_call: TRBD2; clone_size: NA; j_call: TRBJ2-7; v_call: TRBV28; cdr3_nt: TGTGCCAGCAGTAGGACTAGCGGGAGCTACGAGCAGTACTTC; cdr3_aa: CASSRTSGSYEQYF
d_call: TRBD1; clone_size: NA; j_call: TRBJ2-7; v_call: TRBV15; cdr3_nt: TGTGCCACCAGCAGTGATCGGACAGGGTCCAACGAGCAGTACTTC; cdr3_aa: CATSSDRTGSNEQYF
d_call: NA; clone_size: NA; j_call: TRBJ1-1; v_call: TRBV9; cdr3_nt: TGTGCCAGCAGCGTAGAATCGGGGAGGGACACTGAAGCTTTCTTT; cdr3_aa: CASSVESGRDTEAFF
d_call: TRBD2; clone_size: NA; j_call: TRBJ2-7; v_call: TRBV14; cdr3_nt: TGTGCCAGCAGCCAAGATCGCGGGACTACGTCCTACGAGCAGTACTTC; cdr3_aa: CASSQDRGTTSYEQYF
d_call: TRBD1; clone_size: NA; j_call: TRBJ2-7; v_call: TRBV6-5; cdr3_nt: TGTGCCAGCAGTTACAGTCGGACAGGGTACGAGCAGTACTTC; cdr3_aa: CASSYSRTGYEQYF
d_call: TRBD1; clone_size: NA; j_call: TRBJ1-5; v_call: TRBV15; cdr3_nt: TGTGCCACCAGCAGAGATCCAGGGGGTTTGGGCAATCAGCCCCAGCATTTT; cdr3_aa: CATSRDPGGLGNQPQHF
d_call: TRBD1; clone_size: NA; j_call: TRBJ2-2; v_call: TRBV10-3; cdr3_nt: TGTGCCATCGGGGGCCGGGACAGGGAAGCCGGGGAGCTGTTTTTT; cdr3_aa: CAIGGRDREAGELFF
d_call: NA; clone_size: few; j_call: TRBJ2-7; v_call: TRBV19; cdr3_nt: TGTGCCAGTAGTATGCCAAGGCTAGCGATACACGAGCAGTACTTC; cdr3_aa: CASSMPRLAIHEQYF
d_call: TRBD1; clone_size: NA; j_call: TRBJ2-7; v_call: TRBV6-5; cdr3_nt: TGTGCCAGCAGTTACCGGGACAGAAAAGGGTACGAGCAGTACTTC; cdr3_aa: CASSYRDRKGYEQYF
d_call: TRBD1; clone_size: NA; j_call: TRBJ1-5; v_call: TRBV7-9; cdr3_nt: TGTGCCAGCAGCTTACTAGGGGGACAGCCCCAACATTTT; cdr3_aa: CASSLLGGQPQHF
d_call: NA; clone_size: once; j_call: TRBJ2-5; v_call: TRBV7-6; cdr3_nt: TGTGCCAGCAGCTCACCGGGTGGGGAGACCCAGTACTTC; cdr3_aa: CASSSPGGETQYF
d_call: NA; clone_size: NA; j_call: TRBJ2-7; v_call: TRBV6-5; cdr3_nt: TGTGCCAGCAGTCCGCAGGGTGGGGCCTACGAGCAGTACTTC; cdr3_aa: CASSPQGGAYEQYF
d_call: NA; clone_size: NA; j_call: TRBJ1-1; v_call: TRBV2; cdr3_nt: TGTGCCAGCAGAGGGAATACAGGGAGGGATGAAGCTTTCTTT; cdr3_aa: CASRGNTGRDEAFF
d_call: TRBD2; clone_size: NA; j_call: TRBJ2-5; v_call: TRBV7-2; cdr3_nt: TGTGCCAGCAGCTTCTCTAGCGGGGGGATTGGAGAGACCCAGTACTTC; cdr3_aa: CASSFSSGGIGETQYF
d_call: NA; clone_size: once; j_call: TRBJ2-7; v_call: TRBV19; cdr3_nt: TGTGCCAGTAGTAAGAACTACCAAGCCTCCTACGAGCAGTACTTC; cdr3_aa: CASSKNYQASYEQYF
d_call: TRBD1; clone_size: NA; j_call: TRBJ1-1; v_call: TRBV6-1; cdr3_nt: TGTGCCAGCAGTGCATATCTACCCGGGACAGTCCCCACTGAAGCTTTCTTT; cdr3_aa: CASSAYLPGTVPTEAFF
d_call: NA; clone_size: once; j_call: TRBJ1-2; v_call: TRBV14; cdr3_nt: TGTGCCAGCAGCCAGGACAGAAGCTATGGCTACACCTTC; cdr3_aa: CASSQDRSYGYTF
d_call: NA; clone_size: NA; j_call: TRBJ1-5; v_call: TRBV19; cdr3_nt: TGTGCCAGCCGCCCCGGGTACCATCAGCCCCAGCATTTT; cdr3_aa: CASRPGYHQPQHF
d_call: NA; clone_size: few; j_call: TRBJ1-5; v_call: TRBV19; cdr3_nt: TGTGCCAGTAGTATGCCAGACAGAGCCAGCAATCAGCCCCAGCATTTT; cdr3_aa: CASSMPDRASNQPQHF
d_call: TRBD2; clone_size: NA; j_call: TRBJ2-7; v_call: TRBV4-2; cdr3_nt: TGTGCCAGCAGCCAAGCCTCCCCGGCTAGCGGGATTGAATACGAGCAGTACTTC; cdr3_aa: CASSQASPASGIEYEQYF
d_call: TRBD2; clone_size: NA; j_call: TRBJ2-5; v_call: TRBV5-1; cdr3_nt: TGCGCCAGCAGGCTAGCGGGAGATGAGGAGACCCAGTACTTC; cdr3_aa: CASRLAGDEETQYF
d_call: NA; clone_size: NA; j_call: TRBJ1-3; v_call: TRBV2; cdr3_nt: TGTGCCAGCAGTGATGAGGGAAACACCATATATTTT; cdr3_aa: CASSDEGNTIYF
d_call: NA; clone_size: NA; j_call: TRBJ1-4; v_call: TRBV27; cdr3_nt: TGTGCCAGCAGTTCCCCGGCAACTAATGAAAAACTGTTTTTT; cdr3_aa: CASSSPATNEKLFF
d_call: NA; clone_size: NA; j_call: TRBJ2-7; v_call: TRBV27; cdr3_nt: TGTGCCAGCAGTTTAAGGGGTCTCCCTCGGTACGAGCAGTACTTC; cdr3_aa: CASSLRGLPRYEQYF
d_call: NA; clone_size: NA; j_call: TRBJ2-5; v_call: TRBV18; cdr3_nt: TGTGCCAGCTCACCACCGATGCGAGAGACCCAGTACTTC; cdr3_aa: CASSPPMRETQYF
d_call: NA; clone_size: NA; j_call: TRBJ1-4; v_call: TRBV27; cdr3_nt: TGTGCCAGCAGTTTACTCGGGGATAATGAAAAACTGTTTTTT; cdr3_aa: CASSLLGDNEKLFF
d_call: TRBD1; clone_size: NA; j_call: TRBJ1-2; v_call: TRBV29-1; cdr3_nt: TGCAGCGTTGACCGGCAGGGGGACTATGGCTACACCTTC; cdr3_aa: CSVDRQGDYGYTF
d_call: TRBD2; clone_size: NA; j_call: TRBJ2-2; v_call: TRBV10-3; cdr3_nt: TGTGCCATCAGTGCGAGGACTAGCGGGAACACCGGGGAGCTGTTTTTT; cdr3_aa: CAISARTSGNTGELFF
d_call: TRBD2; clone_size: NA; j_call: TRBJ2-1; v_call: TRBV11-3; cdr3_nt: TGTGCCAGCAGTCCCGGGACTAGCACCGGAAAACCCTACAATGAGCAGTTCTTC; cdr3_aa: CASSPGTSTGKPYNEQFF
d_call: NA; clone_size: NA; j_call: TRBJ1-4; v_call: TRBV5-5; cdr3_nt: TGTGCCAGCAGCTTGGTGTTACAGGGAAATGAAAAACTGTTTTTT; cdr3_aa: CASSLVLQGNEKLFF
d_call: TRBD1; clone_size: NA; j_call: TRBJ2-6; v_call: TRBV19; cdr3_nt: TGTGCCAGTAGTATCGGGACAGGGGGCGCTGCTGGGGCCAACGTCCTGACTTTC; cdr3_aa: CASSIGTGGAAGANVLTF
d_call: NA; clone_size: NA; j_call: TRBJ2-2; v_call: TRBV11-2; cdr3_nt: TGTGCCAGCAGCCCCCACCGCCAGAGCCGGGGAGCGAACACCGGGGAGCTGTTTTTT; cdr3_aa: CASSPHRQSRGANTGELFF
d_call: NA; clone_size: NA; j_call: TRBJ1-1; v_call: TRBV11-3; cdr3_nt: TGTGCCAGCAGCTTCGGGGAGGGCACTGAAGCTTTCTTT; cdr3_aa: CASSFGEGTEAFF
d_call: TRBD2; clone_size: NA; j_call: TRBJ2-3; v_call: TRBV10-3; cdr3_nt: TGTGCCACCTCGCCTAGCGGGTCTAGCACAGATACGCAGTATTTT; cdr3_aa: CATSPSGSSTDTQYF
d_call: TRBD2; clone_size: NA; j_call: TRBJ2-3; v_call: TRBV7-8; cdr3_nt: TGTGCCAGCAGCTTTTATAGCGGGCTAAGCACAGATACGCAGTATTTT; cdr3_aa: CASSFYSGLSTDTQYF
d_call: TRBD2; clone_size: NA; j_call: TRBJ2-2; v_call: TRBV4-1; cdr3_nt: TGCGCCAGCACCCCTAGCGGGATTAACACCGGGGAGCTGTTTTTT; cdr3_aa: CASTPSGINTGELFF
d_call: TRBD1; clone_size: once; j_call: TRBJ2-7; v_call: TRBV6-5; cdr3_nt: TGTGCCAGCAGACGTATCGGACAGGGTGGCGAGCAGTACTTC; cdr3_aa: CASRRIGQGGEQYF
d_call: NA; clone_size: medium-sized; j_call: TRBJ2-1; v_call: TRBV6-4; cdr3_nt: TGTGCCAGCAGTGACTCGGCAGGATCCTACAATGAGCAGTTCTTC; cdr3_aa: CASSDSAGSYNEQFF
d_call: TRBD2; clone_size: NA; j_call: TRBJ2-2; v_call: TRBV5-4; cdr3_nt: TGTGCCAGCAGCCGGACTAGCGGGAGGGCCGGGGAGCTGTTTTTT; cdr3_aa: CASSRTSGRAGELFF
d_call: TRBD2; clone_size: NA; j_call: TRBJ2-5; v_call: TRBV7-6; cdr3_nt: TGTGCCAGCAGCCCTCGTCCAGGGACTAGCGGGAGGGCAGAGACCCAGTACTTC; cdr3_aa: CASSPRPGTSGRAETQYF
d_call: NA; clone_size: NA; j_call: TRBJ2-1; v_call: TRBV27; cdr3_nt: TGTGCCAGCAGTTTATCGAAGACACCTTACAATGAGCAGTTCTTC; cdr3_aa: CASSLSKTPYNEQFF
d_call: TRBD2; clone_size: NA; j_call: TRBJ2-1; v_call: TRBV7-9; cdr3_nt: TGTGCCAGCAGCTTAGCGGGAGGGGCGAGGAATGAGCAGTTCTTC; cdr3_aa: CASSLAGGARNEQFF
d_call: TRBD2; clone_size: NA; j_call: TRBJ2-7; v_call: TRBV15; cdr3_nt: TGTGCCACCAGCACGGGACTAGCGGGAGGGATGGAGGCGTTGGAGCAGTACTTC; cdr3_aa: CATSTGLAGGMEALEQYF
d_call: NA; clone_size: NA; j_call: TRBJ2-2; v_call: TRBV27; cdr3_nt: TGTGCCAGCAGAGAGGACACCGGGGAGCTGTTTTTT; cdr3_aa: CASREDTGELFF